This TCR beta chain was recorded in a study of blood T cell repertoires in COVID-19. The germline V and J ends were trimmed by 1 base and 7 bases, with 2 bases remaining between them. Germline assignment: CDR1 LGHDT and CDR2 YNNKEL (reference sequence). The CDR3 sequence is 11 residues long. Donors in Cohort 3 who had recovered were those with two negative PCRs, healthcare professional clearance, or resolution of their symptoms. Original data processing: For nucleated cells, counts were estimated from reference gene primer amplification. Measured with immunoSEQ multiplex PCR; TCRdb has only the in-frame clones, and not every one. V and J calls and clone size are given by that table; D and trimming were obtained from the DNA. This sample has roughly 250,000 clones, with just over 90% found just once.

Sequencing was carried out using PBMCs or T cells enriched from blood (not recorded which). This sequence was found in a young woman who had recovered from COVID-19. The V and J genes are TRBV3-1 (or the pseudogene TRBV3-2) and TRBJ2-1, with unresolved D. CDR3 sequence: CASSQANEQFF. The CDR3 bases are TGTGCCAGCAGCCAAGCGAATGAGCAGTTCTTC.